This T cell receptor (beta chain) was retrieved from a study of blood T cell repertoires in COVID-19. The wider study: Material from acute and convalescent COVID-19 was sourced from the United States, Italy and Spain. T cells, B-cell-depleted T cells, or PBMCs provided the cDNA or gDNA that served as material.

This clone was detected only a few times. Authors' methods: Reference gene primers were amplified, and this amplification served to estimate nucleated cell counts. Using immunoSEQ multiplex PCR, the repertoire was profiled, and TCRdb retains in-frame clones only, with some absent. V, J and clone size reflect that table, while D and trimming were determined from the DNA. The data contain about 160,000 clones, more than 60% of them singletons. The CDR3 sequence is 16 residues long. The germline V and J ends were trimmed by 7 bases and 5 bases, with 23 bases remaining between them. Germline V gene sequence: CDR1 LNHDA, CDR2 SQIVND (reference sequence).

The TCR sequence derives from a man aged 65 to 85 with acute or convalescent COVID-19. Sequencing was done on a sample of peripheral blood. This rearrangement joins TRBV19 to TRBJ2-5; tentatively, D is TRBD2 (6 bases). The CDR3 nucleotides read TGTGCCAGTAACACTGGCGGGGCAGGGTTTGGGGAGACCCAGTACTTC. Its protein product is CASNTGGAGFGETQYF.